This is a list of T cell receptor beta chains from one sample in a study of blood T cell repertoires in COVID-19. Using immunoSEQ multiplex PCR, the repertoire was profiled, and TCRdb retains in-frame clones only, with some absent. The sample contains about 60,000 clones, about 90% of which appear only once. Sequencing input: peripheral blood. These receptors were collected from a human donor with active COVID-19. The donor label of this sample is uncertain. Both conserved end residues are part of each CDR3. A D gene is named only where the DNA matches it firmly. Expanded clones are given a class, and other clones once, few, many or no size at all.

TRBJ1-2,.,.,TRBV12-3/TRBV12-4,CASSHRQSYTF,TGTGCCAGCAGTCACCGACAGTCCTACACCTTC
TRBJ2-7,.,TRBD1,TRBV6-5,CASSYSRAGGIYEQYF,TGTGCCAGCAGTTACTCGAGGGCAGGGGGCATTTACGAGCAGTACTTC
TRBJ1-2,.,.,TRBV7-9,CASSLAANYGYTF,TGTGCCAGCAGCTTAGCAGCGAACTATGGCTACACCTTC
TRBJ1-6,.,.,TRBV11-2,CASSLDLGGERSPLHF,TGTGCCAGCAGCTTAGATCTTGGGGGGGAGCGGTCACCCCTCCACTTT
TRBJ1-4,.,.,TRBV2,CASRQPATNEKLFF,TGTGCCAGCAGGCAACCAGCAACTAATGAAAAACTGTTTTTT
TRBJ2-3,once,TRBD2,TRBV7-2,CASSLRGGPTDTQYF,TGTGCCAGCAGCTTACGGGGGGGCCCTACAGATACGCAGTATTTT
TRBJ2-7,.,TRBD1,TRBV25-1,CASSPQGQSYEQYF,TGTGCCAGCAGCCCACAGGGGCAGTCCTACGAGCAGTACTTC
TRBJ2-2,.,TRBD2,TRBV7-3,CASSSDSGLATGELFF,TGTGCCAGCAGCTCCGATTCGGGACTAGCAACCGGGGAGCTGTTTTTT
TRBJ1-2,.,TRBD1,TRBV12-3/TRBV12-4,CASSSTGVPGYTF,TGTGCCAGCAGTTCGACAGGGGTCCCTGGCTACACCTTC
TRBJ1-1,.,.,TRBV15,CATSRDLTILEAFF,TGTGCCACCAGCAGAGATCTCACTATCCTTGAAGCTTTCTTT
TRBJ2-3,.,.,TRBV7-2,CASSLVGGVSTDTQYF,TGTGCCAGCAGCTTAGTTGGCGGGGTAAGCACAGATACGCAGTATTTT
TRBJ2-5,.,TRBD2,TRBV7-6,CASSPLAGGVETQYF,TGTGCCAGCAGCCCCTTAGCGGGGGGCGTAGAGACCCAGTACTTC
TRBJ1-3,.,.,TRBV3-1/TRBV3-2,CASSQDSGQPAGNTIYF,TGTGCCAGCAGCCAAGATAGTGGGCAGCCGGCAGGAAACACCATATATTTT
TRBJ1-2,.,.,TRBV5-5,CASHNPRAGDYGYTF,TGTGCCAGCCATAACCCCCGGGCAGGGGACTATGGCTACACCTTC
TRBJ1-2,few,.,TRBV3-1/TRBV3-2,CASSQAQGLRGYTF,TGTGCCAGCAGCCAAGCGCAGGGCCTACGCGGCTACACCTTC
TRBJ2-3,.,TRBD2,TRBV27,CASSLSGLAGRWDTQYF,TGTGCCAGCAGTTTATCGGGACTAGCGGGACGTTGGGATACGCAGTATTTT
TRBJ2-7,.,TRBD1,TRBV10-2,CASSRGQGTRGEQYF,TGCGCCAGCAGCCGCGGACAGGGAACCAGGGGGGAGCAGTACTTC
TRBJ2-3,once,TRBD2,TRBV3-1/TRBV3-2,CASSQRLAGGTDTQYF,TGTGCCAGCAGCCAGCGACTAGCGGGGGGCACAGATACGCAGTATTTT
TRBJ1-3,.,.,TRBV6-5,CASSYSAGASGNTIYF,TGTGCCAGCAGTTACTCCGCAGGGGCCTCTGGAAACACCATATATTTT
TRBJ1-2,few,.,TRBV27,CASTPGRVGYGYTF,TGTGCCAGCACCCCGGGGAGGGTGGGCTATGGCTACACCTTC
TRBJ1-1,.,.,TRBV29-1,CSASPGVTEAFF,TGCAGCGCCAGCCCGGGTGTAACTGAAGCTTTCTTT
TRBJ1-4,few,TRBD1,TRBV30,CAWSPGTATNEKLFF,TGTGCCTGGAGTCCAGGGACAGCAACTAATGAAAAACTGTTTTTT
TRBJ2-7,few,.,TRBV7-2,CASSLWGEASYEQYF,TGTGCCAGCAGCTTGTGGGGGGAAGCCTCCTACGAGCAGTACTTC
TRBJ2-3,few,TRBD2,TRBV3-1/TRBV3-2,CASSPGGGITDTQYF,TGTGCCAGCAGCCCCGGGGGAGGGATCACAGATACGCAGTATTTT
TRBJ1-2,.,.,TRBV29-1,CSVDKGTNYGYTF,TGCAGCGTTGACAAGGGGACTAACTATGGCTACACCTTC
TRBJ2-7,.,.,TRBV27,CASSYTGFYEQYF,TGTGCCAGCAGTTACACAGGGTTCTACGAGCAGTACTTC
TRBJ1-3,few,.,TRBV7-8,CASSLDGGGNTIYF,TGTGCCAGCAGCTTAGATGGAGGGGGAAACACCATATATTTT
TRBJ1-2,once,.,TRBV28,CASSPYQLTASNYGYTF,TGTGCCAGCAGTCCCTATCAATTGACAGCCTCTAACTATGGCTACACCTTC
TRBJ2-7,.,.,TRBV7-2,CASSLVTGSYEQYF,TGTGCCAGCAGCTTAGTGACTGGTTCCTACGAGCAGTACTTC
TRBJ2-1,.,TRBD1,TRBV25-1,CASSGTGRPYEQFF,TGTGCCAGCAGTGGGACAGGGAGACCCTATGAGCAGTTCTTC
TRBJ2-7,.,TRBD1,TRBV11-2,CASSLDRELEQYF,TGTGCCAGCAGCTTGGACAGGGAACTCGAGCAGTACTTC
TRBJ2-1,.,TRBD2,TRBV7-3,CASSYGGAYNEQFF,TGTGCCAGCAGCTACGGGGGGGCCTACAATGAGCAGTTCTTC
TRBJ2-1,.,.,TRBV6-2/TRBV6-3,CASSPGADYNEQFF,TGTGCCAGCAGCCCGGGAGCGGACTACAATGAGCAGTTCTTC
TRBJ2-7,.,TRBD2,TRBV9,CASSRGLAGPSSYEQYF,TGTGCCAGCAGCCGAGGACTAGCGGGGCCCTCCTCCTACGAGCAGTACTTC
TRBJ2-2,.,TRBD1,TRBV7-8,CASSFRDRANTGELFF,TGTGCCAGCAGCTTCCGGGACAGGGCGAACACCGGGGAGCTGTTTTTT
TRBJ2-7,.,.,TRBV5-1,CASSDLADVSSYEQYF,TGCGCCAGCAGCGATTTAGCGGATGTAAGTTCCTACGAGCAGTACTTC
TRBJ2-5,.,.,TRBV3-1/TRBV3-2,CASSQDLGRRQETQYF,TGTGCCAGCAGCCAAGATTTGGGGAGACGCCAAGAGACCCAGTACTTC
TRBJ2-4,.,.,TRBV19,CASSLTGSGNIQYF,TGTGCCAGTAGCTTAACGGGGTCCGGAAACATTCAGTACTTC
TRBJ2-7,.,.,TRBV5-1,CASSEFYEQYF,TGCGCCAGCAGCGAGTTCTACGAGCAGTACTTC
TRBJ2-7,once,TRBD1,TRBV3-1/TRBV3-2,CASSQATGGPYEQYF,TGTGCCAGCAGCCAAGCGACAGGGGGCCCCTACGAGCAGTACTTC
TRBJ2-5,.,TRBD2,TRBV9,CASSVDPAGGLQETQYF,TGTGCCAGCAGCGTAGACCCAGCGGGAGGACTCCAAGAGACCCAGTACTTC
TRBJ1-1,.,TRBD1,TRBV7-2,CASSPRQGGMNTEAFF,TGTGCCAGCAGCCCCCGACAGGGGGGGATGAACACTGAAGCTTTCTTT
TRBJ1-1,.,.,TRBV5-5,CASSLWEDTEAFF,TGTGCCAGCAGCTTGTGGGAGGACACTGAAGCTTTCTTT
TRBJ2-3,.,.,TRBV18,CASSGRGITDTQYF,TGTGCCAGCTCAGGACGAGGGATCACAGATACGCAGTATTTT
TRBJ2-7,.,TRBD2,TRBV9,CASSVGVSGGTDYEQYF,TGTGCCAGCAGCGTAGGGGTTAGCGGGGGGACCGACTACGAGCAGTACTTC
TRBJ2-4,.,.,TRBV7-2,CASSLEAGPYEF,TGTGCCAGCAGCTTAGAGGCAGGGCCGTATGAGTTC
TRBJ2-7,once,TRBD1,TRBV5-6,CASSGQGSTRSYEQYF,TGTGCCAGCAGCGGACAGGGGTCCACGAGAAGTTACGAGCAGTACTTC
TRBJ2-6,.,.,TRBV6-5,CASIPSSGANVLTF,TGTGCCAGCATCCCGAGCTCTGGGGCCAACGTCCTGACTTTC